The 7 T cell receptor beta chains below were found in one sample sequenced in a study of cytomegalovirus exposure and HLA in healthy donors. The table came from immunoSEQ multiplex PCR; TCRdb's copy has only in-frame clones and leaves some out. The data contain around 250,000 clones, 90% of them singletons. Material for sequencing was PBMCs. These receptors were taken from a young woman in good health and CMV-seronegative.

The genes are TRBV27 and TRBJ2-7; tentative D call: TRBD1 (6 bases). V lost 3 bases and J lost 2, with 11 bases in between. The CDR3 is made up of 14 amino acids. The germline gives CDR1 MNHEY, CDR2 SMNVEV (reference sequence). CDR3 nucleotides: TGTGCCAGCAGTTTTTCAGGGGTCGCCTACGAGCAGTACTTC. Residues: CASSFSGVAYEQYF.

The chain combines TRBV4-3 with TRBJ2-2; 9 bases map to TRBD1. V shed 4 bases, J shed 3 bases, and the junction held 6 bases outside the gene matches. CDR1 and CDR2 (germline): LGHNA, YSLEER. This CDR3 spans 16 amino acids. For the CDR3, the DNA is TGCGCCAGCAGCCTGAACAGGGGGCAGGACACCGGGGAGCTGTTTTTT. This encodes CASSLNRGQDTGELFF.

This clone appeared a single time. The chain carries TRBV7-6 and TRBJ2-1; the D is unclear. Germline V gene data show CDR1 as SGHVS and CDR2 as FNYEAQ. The CDR3 consists of 18 residues. V was pared by 5 bases and J by 5 bases, with 25 bases between. CDR3 protein: CASSPSLYSRSLNNEQFF. The CDR3 coding sequence is TGTGCCAGCAGCCCGTCACTGTACTCTAGATCCCTCAACAATGAGCAGTTCTTC.

This sequence joins TRBV4-1 and TRBJ2-1, with 12 bases aligning to TRBD2. The CDR3 length is 16 residues. V lost 5 bases to trimming and J lost 10 bases; unmatched junction nucleotides: 12. From germline, CDR1 is MGHRA and CDR2 YSYEKL. CDR3 sequence reads: CASSIRLAGAVGEQFF. The CDR3 DNA follows: TGCGCCAGCAGCATACGACTAGCGGGGGCCGTAGGGGAGCAGTTCTTC.

This clone was found once. V and J are TRBV11-2 and TRBJ1-2, with TRBD1 as a possible D gene (6 bases). Germline CDR1 is SGHAT and CDR2 is FQNNGV. The V end lost 4 bases, the J end lost 10 bases, and 13 bases lay between the germline ends. CDR3 size: 12 residues. In DNA, the CDR3 is TGTGCCAGCAGCTCTTTAGGGGGAAACTACACCTTC. Translating it yields CASSSLGGNYTF.

V usage is TRBV5-1 and J usage is TRBJ1-1; D gene uncertain. The CDR3 runs 14 residues. V lost 0 bases and J lost 7, with 13 bases in between. Germline-derived CDR1 and CDR2 are SGHRS and YFSETQ. The CDR3: CASSLDTGGGEAFF. The CDR3 bases are TGCGCCAGCAGCTTGGATACGGGCGGAGGTGAAGCTTTCTTT.

As DNA, the CDR3 is TGCGCCAGCAGCCAAATTCGCGGAGAGACCCAGTACTTC. It translates to CASSQIRGETQYF. The chain has TRBV4-1 and TRBJ2-5, with D hard to call. The ends were cut back, 2 bases at V and 4 bases at J, with 8 bases in the middle. This CDR3 has 13 amino acids. Germline assignment: CDR1 MGHRA and CDR2 YSYEKL.